Shown below are 17 T cell receptor beta chains from a single sample sequenced in a study of shared clonotypes between healthy human individuals. Clones were sequenced by immunoSEQ multiplex PCR, and TCRdb holds only the in-frame ones, with some missing. The sample consists of roughly 570,000 clones, roughly 98% of them appearing once. CD45RO-negative, CCR7-selected cells formed the naive CD8 fraction, which excluded terminally differentiated effector memory CD45RA+ cells. The sequencing sample was made of naive CD8+ T cells sorted from blood. These receptor sequences come from a man between 25 and 39 years old in good health.

The V and J genes are TRBV6-1 and TRBJ2-7; TRBD2 matches at 7 bases. Trimming cost V 3 bases and J 2 bases; bases outside gene matches: 7. The CDR3 spans 15 residues. Germline CDR1 is MNHNS and CDR2 is SASEGT. For the CDR3, the DNA is TGTGCCAGCAGTGATGGAGCTAGCGGCACCTACGAGCAGTACTTC. It translates to CASSDGASGTYEQYF.

As concerns this clone: The same CDR3 arises from other DNA sequences in this sample as well. The J gene is TRBJ2-7, the V gene TRBV7-9, with TRBD1 as a possible D gene (6 bases). The CDR3 sequence is 12 residues long. Trimming stripped 5 bases from V and 4 bases from J, with 9 bases between. Germline CDR1 SEHNR, CDR2 FQNEAQ (reference sequence). The CDR3 DNA is TGTGCCAGCAGCCCGACAGGTTACGAGCAGTACTTC. Amino acids: CASSPTGYEQYF.

The CDR3: CASSYQGRNEQFF. The CDR3 DNA sequence: TGTGCCAGCAGTTATCAGGGCCGGAATGAGCAGTTCTTC. The chain uses TRBV6-5 and TRBJ2-1; perhaps TRBD1 as D (5 bases). Trimming took off 3 bases at V and 7 bases at J, with 10 bases between the two ends. The V gene's germline CDR1 is MNHEY and CDR2 SVGAGI. CDR3 length: 13 amino acids.

The chain is built from TRBV30 and TRBJ2-7, with D unclear. Germline V gene sequence: CDR1 GTSNPN, CDR2 SVGIG (reference sequence). The CDR3 loop spans 13 amino acids. Trimming removed 5 bases at V and 1 base at J, with 12 bases between. The CDR3 DNA follows: TGTGCCTGGTCCAACGGGCAATCCTACGAGCAGTACTTC. Residues: CAWSNGQSYEQYF. Full variable domain (rest looked up from reference TRBV30 and TRBJ2-7): SQTIHQWPATLVQPVGSPLSLECTVEGTSNPNLYWYRQAAGRGLQLLFYSVGIGQISSEVPQNLSASRPQDRQFILSSKKLLLSDSGFYLCAWSNGQSYEQYFGPGTRLTVT.

The V call is TRBV27, the J call TRBJ2-7, with D perhaps matching TRBD2 (6 bases). This CDR3 spans 12 amino acids. Germline V gene sequence: CDR1 MNHEY, CDR2 SMNVEV (reference sequence). V was cut by 8 bases and J by 1 base, with 9 bases left in between. The CDR3 DNA sequence: TGTGCCAGCGGGAGGCCGTCCTACGAGCAGTACTTC. It codes for CASGRPSYEQYF.

The rearrangement uses TRBV14 and TRBJ2-7; TRBD2 matches at 7 bases. Germline lookup yields CDR1 SGHDN and CDR2 FVKESK. CDR3 length: 18 amino acids. V trimming: 1 base; J trimming: 5 bases; junction bases outside the gene matches: 17. CDR3 residues: CASSQALGAGYAPHEQYF. CDR3 sequence (DNA): TGTGCCAGCAGCCAAGCTTTAGGAGCGGGATATGCCCCCCACGAGCAGTACTTC.

This clone occurred many times. The rearrangement uses TRBV7-8 and TRBJ2-7; tentative D call: TRBD1 (5 bases). V was shortened by 9 bases and J by 3 bases, with 9 bases between the two germline ends. Germline CDR1 SGHVS, CDR2 FQNEAQ. The CDR3 runs to 11 residues. CDR3 bases: TGTGCCAGTGCAGGGATCTACGAGCAGTACTTC. This sequence encodes CASAGIYEQYF.

The chain uses TRBV7-2 and TRBJ2-7; 8 bases map to TRBD1. The CDR3 runs 15 residues. V was pared by 3 bases and J by 3 bases, with 7 bases of the junction left unmatched. Germline V gene sequence: CDR1 SGHTA, CDR2 FQGNSA. CDR3 bases: TGTGCCAGCAGCTTCTATGCCGGACAGGGCTACGAGCAGTACTTC. Translation: CASSFYAGQGYEQYF.

The chain employs TRBV23-1 and TRBJ2-1; 11 bases are a match to TRBD1. TRBV23-1 is identified as an open reading frame with a role that is uncertain. The junction had 7 bases not matched to a gene; V was cut back by 3 bases and J by 3 bases. The CDR3 totals 17 residues. In DNA, the CDR3 is TGCGCCAGCAGTCAGCATTGGGACAGGGGGGACTACAATGAGCAGTTCTTC. It translates to CASSQHWDRGDYNEQFF.

The rearrangement uses TRBV29-1 and TRBJ2-7; D is unresolved. Germline loops: CDR1 SQVTM, CDR2 ANQGSEA. The CDR3 extends over 13 amino acids. The V end lost 1 base, the J end lost 7 bases, and 14 bases lay between the germline ends. CDR3 protein: CSVEGAASKEQYF. In DNA, the CDR3 is TGCAGCGTTGAAGGGGCGGCCTCTAAGGAGCAGTACTTC.

The chain employs TRBV27 and TRBJ2-3, with D maybe TRBD2 (5 bases). CDR1 and CDR2 from the germline V gene are MNHEY and SMNVEV (reference sequence). Trimming left V 8 bases short and J 2 bases short, with 23 bases between. CDR3 length: 17 amino acids. CDR3: CASGYVGRLDFTDTQYF. The CDR3 DNA is TGTGCCAGCGGTTATGTTGGGAGATTGGACTTCACAGATACGCAGTATTTT.

About this clone: This sample also contains other DNA sequences that code for the same CDR3. The chain is built from TRBV9 and TRBJ2-2; D is uncertain. This CDR3 spans 13 amino acids. Trimming stripped 0 bases from V and 3 bases from J, with 3 bases between. Germline values: CDR1 SGDLS, CDR2 YYNGEE. CDR3 loop: CASSVDDTGELFF. The CDR3 DNA follows: TGTGCCAGCAGCGTAGATGACACCGGGGAGCTGTTTTTT. Filled out from reference TRBV9 and TRBJ2-2, the complete variable domain reads DSGVTQTPKHLITATGQRVTLRCSPRSGDLSVYWYQQSLDQGLQFLIQYYNGEERAKGNILERFSAQQFPDLHSELNLSSLELGDSALYFCASSVDDTGELFFGEGSRLTVL.

The chain has TRBV27 and TRBJ2-4; 11 positions agree with TRBD1. The germline V gene has CDR1 MNHEY and CDR2 SMNVEV (reference sequence). The CDR3 covers 14 residues. V trimming: 6 bases; J trimming: 7 bases; junction bases outside the gene matches: 5. CDR3 sequence: CASSPGTGGNIQYF. In nucleotides, the CDR3 is TGTGCCAGCAGCCCCGGGACAGGGGGTAACATTCAGTACTTC.

The chain is built from TRBV9 and TRBJ2-7, with 11 bases identical to TRBD2. The CDR3 sequence is 15 residues long. V dropped 4 bases and J dropped 3; count of bases not matched to a gene: 6. The germline CDR1 and CDR2 sequences are SGDLS and YYNGEE. CDR3 residues: CASSSGTSGHYEQYF. The CDR3 bases are TGTGCCAGCAGCTCCGGGACTAGCGGCCACTACGAGCAGTACTTC.

V is TRBV10-3 and J is TRBJ2-1; no clear D. The V end was cut by 7 bases, the J end by 5 bases, with 6 bases between. Germline V gene lookup returns CDR1 ENHRY and CDR2 SYGVKD. The CDR3 extends over 11 amino acids. The CDR3 loop reads CAINNDNEQFF. The CDR3 nucleotides are TGTGCCATCAATAACGACAATGAGCAGTTCTTC.

The rearrangement links TRBV7-2 to TRBJ1-1; D perhaps matches TRBD1 (6 bases). Trimming cost V 1 base and J 3 bases, with 15 bases left between them. Germline V gives CDR1 SGHTA, CDR2 FQGNSA. This CDR3 comprises 16 residues. The CDR3 loop is CASSLVPGQSDTEAFF. The CDR3 DNA reads as TGTGCCAGCAGCTTAGTGCCAGGACAGTCCGACACTGAAGCTTTCTTT.

Comment on this clone: Other DNA sequences of this sample code for an identical CDR3. CDR3 residues: CASSFENEQFF. The CDR3 nucleotides read TGTGCCAGCAGCTTCGAGAATGAGCAGTTCTTC. The chain uses TRBV7-9 and TRBJ2-1, with no clear D. The V gene lost 3 bases and the J gene lost 7 bases, with 4 bases spanning the gap. Germline CDR1 and CDR2: SEHNR and FQNEAQ (reference sequence). The CDR3 runs 11 residues.